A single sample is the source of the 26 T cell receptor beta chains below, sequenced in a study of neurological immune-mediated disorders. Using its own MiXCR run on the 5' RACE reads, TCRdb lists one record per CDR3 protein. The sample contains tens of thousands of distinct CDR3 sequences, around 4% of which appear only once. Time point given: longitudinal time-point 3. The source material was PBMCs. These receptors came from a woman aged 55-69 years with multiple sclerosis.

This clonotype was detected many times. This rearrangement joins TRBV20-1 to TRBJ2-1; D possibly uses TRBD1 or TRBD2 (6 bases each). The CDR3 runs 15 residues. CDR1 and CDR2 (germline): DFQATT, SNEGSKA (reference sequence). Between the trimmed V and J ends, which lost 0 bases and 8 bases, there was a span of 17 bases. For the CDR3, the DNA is TGCAGTGCTAGAGAACGGGGGCGGGAATATGATGAGCAGTTCTTC. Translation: CSARERGREYDEQFF.

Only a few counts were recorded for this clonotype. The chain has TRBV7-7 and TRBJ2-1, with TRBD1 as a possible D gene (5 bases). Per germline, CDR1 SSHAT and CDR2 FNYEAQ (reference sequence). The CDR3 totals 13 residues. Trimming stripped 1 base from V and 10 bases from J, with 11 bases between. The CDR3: CASSLGQTSEQFF. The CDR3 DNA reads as TGTGCCAGCAGCTTAGGACAGACAAGCGAGCAGTTCTTC.

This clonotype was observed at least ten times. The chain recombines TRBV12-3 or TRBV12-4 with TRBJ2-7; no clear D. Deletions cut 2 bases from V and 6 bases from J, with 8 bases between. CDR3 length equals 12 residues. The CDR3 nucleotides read TGTGCCAGCAGTTTATTTGGCGGCGAGCAGTACTTC. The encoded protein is CASSLFGGEQYF.

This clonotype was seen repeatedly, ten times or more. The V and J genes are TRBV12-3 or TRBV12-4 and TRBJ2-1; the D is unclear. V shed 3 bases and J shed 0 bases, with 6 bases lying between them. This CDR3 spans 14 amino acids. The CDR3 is CASSFGSSYNEQFF. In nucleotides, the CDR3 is TGTGCCAGCAGTTTTGGGTCCTCCTACAATGAGCAGTTCTTC.

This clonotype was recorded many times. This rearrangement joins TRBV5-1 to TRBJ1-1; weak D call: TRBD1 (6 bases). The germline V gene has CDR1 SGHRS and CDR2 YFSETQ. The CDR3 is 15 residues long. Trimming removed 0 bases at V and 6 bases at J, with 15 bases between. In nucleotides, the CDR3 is TGCGCCAGCAGCTTGGACAGCAGGGGTGGGGCTGAAGCTTTCTTT. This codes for CASSLDSRGGAEAFF.

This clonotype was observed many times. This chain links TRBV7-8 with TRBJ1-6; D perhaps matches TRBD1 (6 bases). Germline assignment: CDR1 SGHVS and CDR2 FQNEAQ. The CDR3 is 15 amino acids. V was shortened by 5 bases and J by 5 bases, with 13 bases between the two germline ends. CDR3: CASSQTTGNNSPLHF. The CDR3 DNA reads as TGTGCCAGCAGCCAAACTACAGGGAATAATTCACCCCTCCACTTT.

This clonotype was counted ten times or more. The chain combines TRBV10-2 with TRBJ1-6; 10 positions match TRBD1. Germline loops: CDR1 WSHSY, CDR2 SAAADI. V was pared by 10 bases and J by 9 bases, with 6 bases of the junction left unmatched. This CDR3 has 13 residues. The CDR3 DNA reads TGCGCCAACGGACAGGGGGATTCTTCACCCCTCCACTTT. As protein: CANGQGDSSPLHF.

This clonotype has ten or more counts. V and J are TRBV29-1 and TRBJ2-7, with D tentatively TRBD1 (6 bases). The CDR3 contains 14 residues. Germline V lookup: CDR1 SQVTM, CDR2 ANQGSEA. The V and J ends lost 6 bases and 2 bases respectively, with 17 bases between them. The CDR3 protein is CSVALQGRTYEQYF. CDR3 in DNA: TGCAGCGTCGCTTTGCAGGGGCGTACCTACGAGCAGTACTTC.

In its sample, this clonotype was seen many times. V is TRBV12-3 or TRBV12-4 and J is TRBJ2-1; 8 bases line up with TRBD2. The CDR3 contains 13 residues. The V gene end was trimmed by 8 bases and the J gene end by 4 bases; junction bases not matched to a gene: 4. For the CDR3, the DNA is TGTGCCAGCGACCGGGGGGGATACAATGAGCAGTTCTTC. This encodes CASDRGGYNEQFF.

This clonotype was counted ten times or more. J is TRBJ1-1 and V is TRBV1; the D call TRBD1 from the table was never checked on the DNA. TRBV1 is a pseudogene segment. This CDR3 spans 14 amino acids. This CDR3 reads CTSRVGQLNTEAFF. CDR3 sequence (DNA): TGCACCAGCAGAGTGGGACAGCTGAACACTGAAGCTTTCTTT.

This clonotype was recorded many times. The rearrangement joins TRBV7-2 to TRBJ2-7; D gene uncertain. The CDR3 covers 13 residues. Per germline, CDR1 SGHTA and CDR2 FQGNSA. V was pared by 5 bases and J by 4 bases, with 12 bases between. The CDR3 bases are TGTGCCAGCAGCCACTCCGAGGCGTACGAGCAGTACTTC. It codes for CASSHSEAYEQYF.

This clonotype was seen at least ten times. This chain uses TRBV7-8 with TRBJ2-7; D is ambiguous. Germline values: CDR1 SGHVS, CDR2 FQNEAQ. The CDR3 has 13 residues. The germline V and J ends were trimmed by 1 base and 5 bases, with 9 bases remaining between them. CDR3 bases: TGTGCCAGCAGCTTAGATGGTCGTAACGAGCAGTACTTC. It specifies CASSLDGRNEQYF.

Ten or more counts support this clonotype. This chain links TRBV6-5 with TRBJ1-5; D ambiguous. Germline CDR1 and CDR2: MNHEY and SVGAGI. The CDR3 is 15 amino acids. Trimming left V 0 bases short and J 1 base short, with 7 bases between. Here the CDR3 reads CASSYSHQSNQPQHF. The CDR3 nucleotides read TGTGCCAGCAGTTACTCGCATCAAAGCAATCAGCCCCAGCATTTT.

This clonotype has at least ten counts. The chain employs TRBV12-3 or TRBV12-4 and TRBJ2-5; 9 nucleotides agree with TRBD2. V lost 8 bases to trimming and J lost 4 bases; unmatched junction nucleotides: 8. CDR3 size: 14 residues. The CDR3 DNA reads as TGTGCCAGCCAGGGGCGGGGGGGCCCAGAGACCCAGTACTTC. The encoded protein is CASQGRGGPETQYF.

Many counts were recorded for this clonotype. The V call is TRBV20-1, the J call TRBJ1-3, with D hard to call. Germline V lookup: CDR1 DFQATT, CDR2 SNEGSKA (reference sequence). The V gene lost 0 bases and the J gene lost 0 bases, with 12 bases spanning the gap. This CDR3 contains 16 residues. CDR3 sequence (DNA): TGCAGTGCTAGAGATATCAGTCCTAACTCTGGAAACACCATATATTTT. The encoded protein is CSARDISPNSGNTIYF.

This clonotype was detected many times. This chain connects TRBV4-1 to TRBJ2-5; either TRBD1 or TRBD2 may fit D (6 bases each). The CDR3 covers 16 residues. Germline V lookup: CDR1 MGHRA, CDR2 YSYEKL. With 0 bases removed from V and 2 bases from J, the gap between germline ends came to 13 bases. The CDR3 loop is CASSQDDGGGQETQYF. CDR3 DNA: TGCGCCAGCAGCCAAGATGATGGAGGGGGGCAAGAGACCCAGTACTTC.

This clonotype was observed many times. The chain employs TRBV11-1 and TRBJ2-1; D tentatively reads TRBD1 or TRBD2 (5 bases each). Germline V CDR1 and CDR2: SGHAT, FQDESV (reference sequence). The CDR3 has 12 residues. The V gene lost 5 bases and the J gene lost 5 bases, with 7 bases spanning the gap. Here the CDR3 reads CASSRDHNEQFF. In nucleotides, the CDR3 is TGTGCCAGCAGCAGGGACCACAATGAGCAGTTCTTC.

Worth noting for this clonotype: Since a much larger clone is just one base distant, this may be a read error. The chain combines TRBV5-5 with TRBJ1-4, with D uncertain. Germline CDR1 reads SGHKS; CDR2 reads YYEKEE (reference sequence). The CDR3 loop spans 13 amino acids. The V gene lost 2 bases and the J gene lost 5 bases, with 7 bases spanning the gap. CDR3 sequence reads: CASSLTRNEKLFF. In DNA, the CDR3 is TGTGCCAGCAGCTTAACAAGGAATGAAAAACTGTTTTTT.

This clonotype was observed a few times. The CDR3 region is CASSLGQGYTGELFF. In nucleotides, the CDR3 is TGTGCCAGCAGTTTAGGACAGGGATACACCGGGGAGCTGTTTTTT. The gene calls are TRBV6-2 or TRBV6-3 and TRBJ2-2; 8 bases are shared with TRBD1. Germline V gives CDR1 MNHEY, CDR2 SVGEGT. The trim removed 4 bases at V and 3 bases at J, leaving 4 bases unmatched. The CDR3 spans 15 residues.

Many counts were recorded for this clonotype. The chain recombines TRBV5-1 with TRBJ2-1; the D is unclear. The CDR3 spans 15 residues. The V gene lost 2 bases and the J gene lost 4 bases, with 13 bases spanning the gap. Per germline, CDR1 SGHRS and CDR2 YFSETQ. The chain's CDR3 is CASSLQQSSYNEQFF. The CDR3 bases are TGCGCCAGCAGCTTACAACAGTCTTCATACAATGAGCAGTTCTTC. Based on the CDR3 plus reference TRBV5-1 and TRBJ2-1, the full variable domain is KAGVTQTPRYLIKTRGQQVTLSCSPISGHRSVSWYQQTPGQGLQFLFEYFSETQRNKGNFPGRFSGRQFSNSRSEMNVSTLELGDSALYLCASSLQQSSYNEQFFGPGTRLTVL.

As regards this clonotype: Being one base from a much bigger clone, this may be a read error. The CDR3 spells CASSFEGYIKYF. CDR3 nucleotide sequence: TGTGCCAGCAGTTTTGAGGGATACATTAAGTACTTC. The rearrangement links TRBV7-8 to TRBJ2-4; D is perhaps TRBD2 (5 bases). CDR3 size: 12 residues. Germline V gene lookup returns CDR1 SGHVS and CDR2 FQNEAQ.

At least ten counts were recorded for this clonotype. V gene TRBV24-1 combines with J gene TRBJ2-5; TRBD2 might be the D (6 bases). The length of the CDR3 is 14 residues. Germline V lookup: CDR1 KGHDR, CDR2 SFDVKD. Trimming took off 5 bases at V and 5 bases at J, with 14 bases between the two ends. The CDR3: CATSVGGAGETQYF. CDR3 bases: TGTGCCACCAGTGTCGGCGGCGCGGGGGAGACCCAGTACTTC.

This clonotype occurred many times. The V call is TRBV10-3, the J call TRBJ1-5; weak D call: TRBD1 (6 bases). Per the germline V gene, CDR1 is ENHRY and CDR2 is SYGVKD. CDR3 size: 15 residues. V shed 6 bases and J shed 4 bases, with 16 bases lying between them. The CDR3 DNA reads TGTGCCATCAGCGAAGGGGGGGCCGGGAATCAGCCCCAGCATTTT. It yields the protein CAISEGGAGNQPQHF.

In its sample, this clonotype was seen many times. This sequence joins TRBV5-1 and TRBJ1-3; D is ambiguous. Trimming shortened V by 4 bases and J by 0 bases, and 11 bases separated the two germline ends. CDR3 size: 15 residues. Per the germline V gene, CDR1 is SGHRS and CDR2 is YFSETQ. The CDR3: CASSPGPSSGNTIYF. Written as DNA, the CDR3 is TGCGCCAGCAGCCCAGGACCGAGCTCTGGAAACACCATATATTTT.

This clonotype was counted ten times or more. The CDR3 is CASSSWDVSNQPQHF. The CDR3 DNA is TGTGCCAGCAGCTCGTGGGACGTTAGCAATCAGCCCCAGCATTTT. V and J are TRBV5-5 and TRBJ1-5; a possible D gene is TRBD1 (5 bases). Germline V gene lookup returns CDR1 SGHKS and CDR2 YYEKEE (reference sequence). V lost 3 bases and J 0 bases, leaving 10 bases between the germline ends. CDR3 length equals 15 residues. Complete variable domain (other parts from reference TRBV5-5 and TRBJ1-5): DAGVTQSPTHLIKTRGQQVTLRCSPISGHKSVSWYQQVLGQGPQFIFQYYEKEERGRGNFPDRFSARQFPNYSSELNVNALLLGDSALYLCASSSWDVSNQPQHFGDGTRLSIL.

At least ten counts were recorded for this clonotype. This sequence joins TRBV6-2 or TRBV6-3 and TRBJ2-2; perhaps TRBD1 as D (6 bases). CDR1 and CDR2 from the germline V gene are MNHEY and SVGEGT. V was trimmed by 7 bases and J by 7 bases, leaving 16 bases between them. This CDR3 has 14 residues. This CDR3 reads CASNLGQWVGELFF. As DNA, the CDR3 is TGTGCCAGCAACCTCGGACAGTGGGTCGGGGAGCTGTTTTTT.